This T cell receptor beta chain was documented in a study of early T cells in non-severe SARS-CoV-2 infection. Across the study: With bulk RNA from unsorted whole blood as input, sequencing yielded unpaired chains.

There are a few counts of this clonotype. Its antigen is unidentified. Individual cDNA molecules carried attached unique molecular identifiers. MiXCR was run by TCRdb on the 5' RACE reads, yielding one entry per CDR3 protein. The data show some 100,000 distinct CDR3 sequences, roughly 14% seen once. Findings and caveats of the study: VDJdb matching favored anti-spike CD8 responses, missing private and CD4 specificities.

The material sequenced was whole blood. This clonotype was obtained from an adult who was a healthcare worker with PCR-confirmed SARS-CoV-2 infection or an uninfected control (not recorded which).

DNA for the CDR3: TGCGCCAGCAGCCCTGTAGGGACAGGGGGAACCGGGGAGCTGTTTTTT. The encoded protein is CASSPVGTGGTGELFF. The V gene is TRBV5-1, the J gene TRBJ2-2, with 11 bases that match TRBD1. Germline V lookup: CDR1 SGHRS, CDR2 YFSETQ. The CDR3 runs to 16 residues. V trimming: 4 bases; J trimming: 5 bases; junction bases outside the gene matches: 7.